This T cell receptor beta chain was sequenced during a study of T cell repertoires in cytomegalovirus infection. About the study: Alongside well-studied HLA-B-restricted CMV epitopes, recently identified HLA-C-restricted CMV epitopes were also used. Both CMV infection and a matching HLA type were indicated by public TCR beta signatures.

Concerning this clonotype: What it binds is unknown.

TCRdb re-analysed the reads in MiXCR, keeping a single row per CDR3 protein. The data show hundreds of thousands of distinct CDR3 sequences, 30% to 35% seen once. The CDR3 has 20 residues. Trimming stripped 4 bases from V and 0 bases from J, with 26 bases between. Germline loops: CDR1 SGDLS, CDR2 YYNGEE. The receptor was isolated from a human donor in good health (CMV status not recorded). Some clones in this sample may be carry-over from other donors' samples. The sample here was cultured CD8+ T cells from PBMCs, taken from culture after CMV antigen stimulation. The chain uses TRBV9 and TRBJ2-1; D possibly uses TRBD1 or TRBD2 (5 bases each). In DNA form, the CDR3 reads TGTGCCAGCAGCCTCGACCGGGGCCGAAGTGGGGTCAGCTCCTACAATGAGCAGTTCTTC. Translating it yields CASSLDRGRSGVSSYNEQFF.